The 13 T cell receptor beta chains reported below all come from one sample, sequenced in a study of blood T cell repertoires in COVID-19. Measured with immunoSEQ multiplex PCR; TCRdb has only the in-frame clones, and not every one. Of 250,000 to 300,000 clones detected, more than 85% appear once; the ten largest clones hold about 5%. The source material was peripheral blood. These receptors all come from a man aged 35-49 years with acute or convalescent COVID-19.

This chain uses TRBV14 with TRBJ1-2; D gene unclear. V lost 4 bases, J lost 7 bases, and 10 bases lay in between. Germline V gene lookup returns CDR1 SGHDN and CDR2 FVKESK. The CDR3 runs to 12 residues. DNA for the CDR3: TGTGCCAGCAGCCTGCGACTCGGTGGCTACACCTTC. Its protein is CASSLRLGGYTF.

This chain uses TRBV20-1 with TRBJ1-2; 8 positions match TRBD1. The length of the CDR3 is 15 residues. The V segment lost 6 bases and the J segment 3 bases; nucleotides outside the gene matches: 12. Germline CDR1 reads DFQATT; CDR2 reads SNEGSKA (reference sequence). The CDR3 DNA reads as TGCAGTGCCAGTAATACAGGGGGTCAGGACTATGGCTACACCTTC. The encoded protein is CSASNTGGQDYGYTF.

The chain recombines TRBV6-5 with TRBJ1-1; 7 bases fit TRBD1. V lost 6 bases and J lost 3; bases outside the gene matches: 10. The CDR3 loop spans 15 amino acids. Germline CDR1 is MNHEY and CDR2 is SVGAGI. Here the CDR3 reads CASRPGDRLYTEAFF. The CDR3 bases are TGTGCCAGCAGGCCCGGGGACAGACTATACACTGAAGCTTTCTTT.

The V call is TRBV30, the J call TRBJ1-1; 8 positions match TRBD1. The trim removed 1 base at V and 7 bases at J, leaving 2 bases unmatched. The CDR3 length is 12 residues. CDR1 is GTSNPN, CDR2 SVGIG, per germline (reference sequence). CDR3 loop: CAWSGGQVEAFF. Here the CDR3 DNA reads TGTGCCTGGAGTGGGGGACAGGTTGAAGCTTTCTTT.

This chain connects TRBV5-8 to TRBJ1-1; D might be TRBD1 (6 bases). Trimming left V 3 bases short and J 0 bases short, with 9 bases between. Germline V gene sequence: CDR1 SGHTS, CDR2 YDEGEE. This CDR3 has 14 residues. CDR3 sequence reads: CASSSQGMNTEAFF. For the CDR3, the DNA is TGTGCCAGCAGCTCGCAGGGGATGAACACTGAAGCTTTCTTT. Filled out from reference TRBV5-8 and TRBJ1-1, the complete variable domain reads EAGVTQSPTHLIKTRGQQATLRCSPISGHTSVYWYQQALGLGLQFLLWYDEGEERNRGNFPPRFSGRQFPNYSSELNVNALELEDSALYLCASSSQGMNTEAFFGQGTRLTVV.

In this sample, this clone turned up a few times. The chain couples TRBV7-9 to TRBJ1-5, with 7 bases identical to TRBD1. This CDR3 is 14 amino acids long. With V trimmed by 2 bases and J by 5 bases, 3 bases remained unmatched. The germline V gene encodes CDR1 SEHNR and CDR2 FQNEAQ (reference sequence). In DNA form, the CDR3 reads TGTGCCAGCAGCTTAACAGGGGCGGATCAGCCCCAGCATTTT. Translation: CASSLTGADQPQHF. Looking up the rest from reference TRBV7-9 and TRBJ1-5 gives the full variable domain: DTGVSQNPRHKITKRGQNVTFRCDPISEHNRLYWYRQTLGQGPEFLTYFQNEAQLEKSRLLSDRFSAERPKGSFSTLEIQRTEQGDSAMYLCASSLTGADQPQHFGDGTRLSIL.

The J gene is TRBJ1-3, the V gene TRBV6-5; 9 nucleotides align to TRBD1. The V gene end was trimmed by 8 bases and the J gene end by 3 bases; junction bases not matched to a gene: 5. CDR1 is MNHEY, CDR2 SVGAGI, per germline. CDR3 length: 14 amino acids. The CDR3: CASVDRGNGNTIYF. CDR3 DNA sequence: TGTGCCAGCGTAGACAGGGGGAATGGAAACACCATATATTTT.

The chain joins TRBV7-8 to TRBJ2-2, with 8 bases that match TRBD2. V was clipped by 4 bases and J by 3 bases; unmatched bases: 10. In germline, CDR1 is SGHVS, CDR2 FQNEAQ. The CDR3 covers 17 residues. The CDR3 spells CASSSGRSGGDTGELFF. For the CDR3, the DNA is TGTGCCAGCAGCTCCGGGAGGTCGGGGGGGGACACCGGGGAGCTGTTTTTT.

This chain links TRBV12-5 with TRBJ1-5, with 7 nucleotides matching TRBD1. The CDR3 totals 14 residues. V lost 5 bases, J lost 1 base, and 2 bases stayed unmatched. Germline CDR1 LGHNT, CDR2 FRNRAP. The chain's CDR3 is CASGTGVSNQPQHF. The DNA of the CDR3 is TGTGCTAGTGGTACAGGGGTGAGCAATCAGCCCCAGCATTTT. Combining the CDR3 with reference TRBV12-5 and TRBJ1-5 gives the whole variable domain DARVTQTPRHKVTEMGQEVTMRCQPILGHNTVFWYRQTMMQGLELLAYFRNRAPLDDSGMPKDRFSAEMPDATLATLKIQPSEPRDSAVYFCASGTGVSNQPQHFGDGTRLSIL.

This sequence joins TRBV5-1 and TRBJ1-2; TRBD1 matches 7 bases. The CDR3 is 14 residues long. The V segment lost 4 bases and the J segment 6 bases; nucleotides outside the gene matches: 9. Germline CDR1 reads SGHRS; CDR2 reads YFSETQ. The CDR3 sequence is CASSTTGVAHGYTF. Written as DNA, the CDR3 is TGCGCCAGCAGCACTACAGGGGTGGCGCATGGCTACACCTTC.

The chain joins TRBV5-1 to TRBJ1-1; D not resolved. The CDR3 length is 15 residues. Germline CDR1 and CDR2: SGHRS and YFSETQ. V dropped 0 bases and J dropped 2 bases, with 11 bases sitting between them. CDR3 protein: CASSLDSPGNTEAFF. The CDR3 DNA follows: TGCGCCAGCAGCTTGGACAGCCCGGGAAACACTGAAGCTTTCTTT. The full variable domain, its missing parts supplied by reference TRBV5-1 and TRBJ1-1, is KAGVTQTPRYLIKTRGQQVTLSCSPISGHRSVSWYQQTPGQGLQFLFEYFSETQRNKGNFPGRFSGRQFSNSRSEMNVSTLELGDSALYLCASSLDSPGNTEAFFGQGTRLTVV.

The V call is TRBV5-1, the J call TRBJ2-5, with D possibly being TRBD2 (6 bases). With 1 base removed from V and 5 bases from J, the gap between germline ends came to 12 bases. This CDR3 contains 14 residues. CDR1 is SGHRS and CDR2 is YFSETQ in the germline V gene. CDR3 residues: CASSLFPSAETQYF. The CDR3 region has the DNA TGCGCCAGCAGCTTGTTTCCTAGCGCCGAGACCCAGTACTTC.

The genes are TRBV11-2 and TRBJ2-7; 9 nucleotides agree with TRBD1. This CDR3 region has 14 residues. J lost 7 bases, V lost 1 base, and 5 bases had no gene match. From germline, CDR1 is SGHAT and CDR2 FQNNGV. The CDR3 DNA follows: TGTGCCAGCAGCTTAGTTGGGACAGGGCGGGAGCAGTACTTC. Translated, it gives CASSLVGTGREQYF. Full variable domain (outside the CDR3, taken from reference TRBV11-2 and TRBJ2-7): EAGVAQSPRYKIIEKRQSVAFWCNPISGHATLYWYQQILGQGPKLLIQFQNNGVVDDSQLPKDRFSAERLKGVDSTLKIQPAKLEDSAVYLCASSLVGTGREQYFGPGTRLTVT.